This T cell receptor beta chain is from a study of blood T cells in healthy people across ages. Background on the study: About one barcoded beta molecule was captured per two T cells (by template switching).

V shed 3 bases, J shed 4 bases, and the junction held 6 bases outside the gene matches. CDR1 is KGHSH, CDR2 LQKENI, per germline. The length of the CDR3 is 16 residues. It was with a sample-barcoded 5' primer and a J-beta primer mix that a second PCR of roughly 6 to 12 cycles was run. Using its own MiXCR run on the 5' RACE reads, TCRdb lists one record per CDR3 protein. The sample lists approximately 880,000 distinct CDR3 sequences; 40% to 60% were seen once. Study results and caveats: Roughly linear age-related decline in beta diversity appeared, significant by age 40. Estimated diversity that came from one million T cells was considered an underestimate. Higher diversity, along with more naive CD4+ cells, distinguished long-lived donors from aged donors.

As concerns this clonotype: Its cognate antigen is unknown.

This TCR came from a young man in good health. The chain links TRBV18 to TRBJ2-7; TRBD2 aligns across 13 bases. Sequenced input: blood. The CDR3 protein is CASSPNGLAGEYEQYF. In nucleotides, the CDR3 is TGTGCCAGCTCACCGAACGGACTAGCGGGGGAGTACGAGCAGTACTTC.